This TCR beta chain stems from a study of cytomegalovirus exposure and HLA in healthy donors. Study information: Approximately 85 million unique TCRs from HLA-typed donors were held in an early data release. General study results and limits: Later analysis placed DRB1 highest and HLA-C lowest in TCR association rates, which differed by HLA locus.

Comment on this clone: Antigen: not known.

The primer mix had 60 Vbeta and 13 Jbeta primers. Using immunoSEQ multiplex PCR, the repertoire was profiled, and TCRdb retains in-frame clones only, with some absent. The sample yields around 97,000 clones, around 80% seen once. Likely unrecorded immune exposures existed in these nominally healthy donors. CDR3 length: 15 residues. Sequencing was carried out using PBMCs. The V and J genes are TRBV1 and TRBJ1-1. TRBV1 is recorded as a pseudogene. The receptor comes from a woman aged 18-29 years in good health and CMV-seropositive. As DNA, the CDR3 is TGCACCAGCAGCCACCTAGCAAATAGCGACACTGAAGCTTTCTTT. Its protein is CTSSHLANSDTEAFF.